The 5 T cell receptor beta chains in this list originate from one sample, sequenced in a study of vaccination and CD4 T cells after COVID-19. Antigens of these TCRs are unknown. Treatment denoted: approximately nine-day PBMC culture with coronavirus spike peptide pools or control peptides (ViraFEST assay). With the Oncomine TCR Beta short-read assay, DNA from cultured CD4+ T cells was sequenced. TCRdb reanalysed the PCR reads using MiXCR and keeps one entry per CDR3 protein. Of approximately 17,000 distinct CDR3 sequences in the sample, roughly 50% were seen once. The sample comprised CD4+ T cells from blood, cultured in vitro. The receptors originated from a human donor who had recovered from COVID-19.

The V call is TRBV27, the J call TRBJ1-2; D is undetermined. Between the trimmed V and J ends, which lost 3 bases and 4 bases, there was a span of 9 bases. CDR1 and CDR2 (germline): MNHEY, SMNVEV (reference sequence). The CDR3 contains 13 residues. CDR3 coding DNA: TGTGCCAGCAGTTTTTCAGCCCGCTATGGCTACACCTTC. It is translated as CASSFSARYGYTF.

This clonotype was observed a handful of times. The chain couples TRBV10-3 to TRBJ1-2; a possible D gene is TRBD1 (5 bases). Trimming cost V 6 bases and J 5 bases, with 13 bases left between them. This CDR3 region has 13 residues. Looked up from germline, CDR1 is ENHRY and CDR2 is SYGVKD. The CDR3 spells CAIRTHQGYGYTF. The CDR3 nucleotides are TGTGCCATCAGGACCCATCAGGGTTATGGCTACACCTTC.

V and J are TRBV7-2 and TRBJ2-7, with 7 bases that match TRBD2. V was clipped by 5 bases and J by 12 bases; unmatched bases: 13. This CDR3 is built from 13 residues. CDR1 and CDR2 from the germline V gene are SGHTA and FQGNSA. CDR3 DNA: TGTGCCAGCAGCGCCCTAGCGGTTACCCACCTGTACTTC. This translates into CASSALAVTHLYF.

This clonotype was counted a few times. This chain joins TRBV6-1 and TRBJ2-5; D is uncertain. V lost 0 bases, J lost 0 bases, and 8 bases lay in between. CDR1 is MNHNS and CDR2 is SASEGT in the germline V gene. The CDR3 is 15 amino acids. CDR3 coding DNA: TGTGCCAGCAGTGAAGCCACACGGTACCAAGAGACCCAGTACTTC. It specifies CASSEATRYQETQYF.

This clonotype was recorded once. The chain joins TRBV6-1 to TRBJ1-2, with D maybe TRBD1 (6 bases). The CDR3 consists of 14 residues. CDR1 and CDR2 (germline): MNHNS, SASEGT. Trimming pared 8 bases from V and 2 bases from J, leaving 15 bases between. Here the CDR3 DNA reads TGTGCCAGCGGGAAAGGTACAGGGAACTATGGCTACACCTTC. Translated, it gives CASGKGTGNYGYTF.